This T cell receptor beta chain was obtained from a study of T cell responses to AZD1222 COVID-19 vaccine. Study-level background: Investigators merged groups given second doses at roughly 4 or roughly 12 weeks. Study-wide points: Donors were largely white British and mainly female; clonal diversity was possibly underestimated.

In regard to this clone: Its antigen remains unidentified.

V shed 5 bases and J 12 bases; nucleotides not matched to a gene: 4. The germline gives CDR1 LNHDA, CDR2 SQIVND (reference sequence). This CDR3 is 13 amino acids long. Clones were sequenced by immunoSEQ multiplex PCR, and TCRdb holds only the in-frame ones, with some missing. The profile covers approximately 60,000 clones, with about 83% appearing a single time and around 7.5% taken by the ten largest. The sequence was collected from an adult in good health. Sequences were derived from peripheral blood, sampled on day 0 of AZD1222 vaccination. The chain has TRBV19 and TRBJ1-6; 10 bases line up with TRBD1. The DNA of the CDR3 is TGTGCCAGTAGTTCCCGGGACAGGGGACCCCTCCACTTT. This codes for CASSSRDRGPLHF.